The 21 T cell receptor beta chains below come from one sample, sequenced in a study of control samples from healthy donors and cancer patients. Profiling relied on immunoSEQ multiplex PCR, and the TCRdb table lists in-frame clones only, not all of them. The sample lists around 230,000 clones; just under 95% were seen once. The sample comprised blood. The receptors come from a man aged 50 to 59 in good health.

V usage is TRBV10-1 and J usage is TRBJ1-1; D uncertain. The CDR3 sequence is 14 residues long. V was trimmed by 0 bases and J by 10 bases, leaving 15 bases between them. The germline gives CDR1 WNHNN, CDR2 SYGVQD (reference sequence). The CDR3, as DNA: TGCGCCAGCAGTGAGTCGAACAGCCGTCGGCGAGCTTTCTTT. It translates to CASSESNSRRRAFF.

Details on this clone: Other DNA sequences in the sample encode the same CDR3. The chain employs TRBV3-1 (or the pseudogene TRBV3-2) and TRBJ1-4, with D unresolved. CDR3 length: 11 residues. V lost 1 base and J lost 8, with 2 bases in between. CDR1 LGHDT and CDR2 YNNKEL come from the germline V gene (reference sequence). In DNA form, the CDR3 reads TGTGCCAGCAGCCAAGGGGAAAAACTGTTTTTT. Translated, it gives CASSQGEKLFF.

The V call is TRBV11-1, the J call TRBJ2-5, with a possible D match to TRBD2 (5 bases). With 6 bases removed from V and 5 bases from J, the gap between germline ends came to 16 bases. Per germline, CDR1 SGHAT and CDR2 FQDESV (reference sequence). The CDR3 totals 14 residues. The CDR3 sequence: CASSLPPSRETQYF. DNA of the CDR3: TGTGCCAGCAGTCTCCCCCCTAGCCGGGAGACCCAGTACTTC.

The chain employs TRBV7-2 and TRBJ2-4; weak D call: TRBD2 (7 bases). Germline CDR1 SGHTA, CDR2 FQGNSA. V lost 5 bases and J 0 bases, leaving 17 bases between the germline ends. This CDR3 contains 17 residues. CDR3 loop: CASSPLGGGLAKNIQYF. The CDR3 nucleotides are TGTGCCAGCAGCCCCCTTGGGGGGGGGCTAGCCAAAAACATTCAGTACTTC.

The J gene is TRBJ1-5, the V gene TRBV29-1, with a tentative D call TRBD1 (5 bases). Trimming removed 5 bases at V and 3 bases at J, with 14 bases between. Germline V gives CDR1 SQVTM, CDR2 ANQGSEA. CDR3 length equals 14 residues. The CDR3 protein is CSVSVQGSNQPQHF. The CDR3 DNA reads TGCAGCGTTTCTGTCCAGGGATCCAATCAGCCCCAGCATTTT.

The CDR3, as DNA: TGTGCCAGCAGCGTAGGGGGTGCTGGCTACACCTTC. It is translated as CASSVGGAGYTF. This chain links TRBV9 with TRBJ1-2; D call uncertain. This CDR3 has 12 amino acids. V was trimmed by 0 bases and J by 7 bases, leaving 7 bases between them. Germline values: CDR1 SGDLS, CDR2 YYNGEE.

Notes on this clone: Other DNA sequences in this specimen translate into the identical CDR3. The V and J genes are TRBV6-6 and TRBJ1-1; possibly TRBD1 for D (5 bases). The V gene lost 1 base and the J gene lost 5 bases, with 14 bases spanning the gap. Germline CDR1 reads MNHNY; CDR2 reads SVGAGI (reference sequence). The CDR3 contains 15 residues. The CDR3 DNA reads as TGTGCCAGCAGTTACTTCGGGACCGGCAATACTGAAGCTTTCTTT. Protein product: CASSYFGTGNTEAFF.

This rearrangement joins TRBV5-1 to TRBJ1-1; TRBD1 agrees at 7 bases. This CDR3 spans 14 amino acids. Germline values: CDR1 SGHRS, CDR2 YFSETQ. With 6 bases clipped from V and 3 bases from J, the junction kept 8 bases outside the gene matches. The CDR3 here is CASKPTGAHTEAFF. CDR3 nucleotides: TGCGCCAGCAAACCCACAGGGGCGCACACTGAAGCTTTCTTT.

The chain is built from TRBV9 and TRBJ2-1; TRBD2 matches 10 bases. CDR3 length equals 15 residues. Looked up from germline, CDR1 is SGDLS and CDR2 is YYNGEE. The trim removed 2 bases at V and 10 bases at J, leaving 9 bases unmatched. The CDR3 bases are TGTGCCAGCAGCGTCCCACAGCCGACTAGCGGGGAGCAGTTCTTC. Protein sequence: CASSVPQPTSGEQFF.

The chain is built from TRBV5-1 and TRBJ2-5, with D uncertain. The V end lost 2 bases, the J end lost 4 bases, and 12 bases lay between the germline ends. This CDR3 is 14 amino acids long. CDR1 and CDR2 (germline): SGHRS, YFSETQ. The CDR3 is CASSFGQELETQYF. The CDR3 region has the DNA TGCGCCAGCAGCTTTGGGCAAGAGCTAGAGACCCAGTACTTC.

This chain connects TRBV3-1 (or the pseudogene TRBV3-2) to TRBJ2-5; D gene unclear. V was clipped by 0 bases and J by 5 bases, with 4 bases between them. Germline CDR1 LGHDT, CDR2 YNNKEL (reference sequence). This CDR3 spans 12 amino acids. The CDR3 sequence is CASSQDMETQYF. The DNA of the CDR3 is TGTGCCAGCAGCCAAGATATGGAGACCCAGTACTTC.

With respect to this clone: The sample contains more than one DNA sequence encoding this CDR3. The rearrangement joins TRBV20-1 to TRBJ2-7; no definite D call. The V and J ends lost 3 bases and 1 base respectively, with 7 bases between them. Germline V gene sequence: CDR1 DFQATT, CDR2 SNEGSKA (reference sequence). This CDR3 contains 12 residues. The chain's CDR3 is CSASRLSYEQYF. The CDR3 DNA reads TGCAGTGCTAGTAGGCTTTCCTACGAGCAGTACTTC.

The genes are TRBV7-9 and TRBJ1-2; D perhaps matches TRBD1 (5 bases). Germline CDR1 is SEHNR and CDR2 is FQNEAQ (reference sequence). This CDR3 comprises 12 residues. Trimming stripped 5 bases from V and 6 bases from J, with 10 bases between. Here the CDR3 DNA reads TGTGCCAGCAGCCCTCCCAGGGATGGCTACACCTTC. Protein sequence: CASSPPRDGYTF.

The V and J genes are TRBV2 and TRBJ1-1; possible D gene TRBD1, 5 bases. CDR3 length equals 13 residues. Germline V lookup: CDR1 SNHLY, CDR2 FYNNEI. The V and J ends lost 4 bases and 5 bases respectively, with 11 bases between them. The CDR3 DNA sequence: TGTGCCAGCAGTGCTGGGGCAACGACTGAAGCTTTCTTT. This codes for CASSAGATTEAFF.

The chain combines TRBV5-4 with TRBJ1-2; no clear D gene. The CDR3 contains 12 residues. The germline CDR1 and CDR2 sequences are SGHNT and YYREEE (reference sequence). Trimming shortened V by 2 bases and J by 7 bases, and 9 bases separated the two germline ends. The CDR3 is CASSFSDSGYTF. The CDR3 DNA reads as TGTGCCAGCAGCTTTTCGGATTCTGGCTACACCTTC.

The V call is TRBV21-1, the J call TRBJ1-1. TRBV21-1 is an annotated pseudogene. There are 15 residues in the CDR3. This CDR3 is CASSKDEGKYTEAFF. CDR3 nucleotide sequence: TGTGCCAGCAGCAAAGATGAGGGAAAGTACACTGAAGCTTTCTTT.

This clone was found once. The chain employs TRBV10-2 and TRBJ2-1; TRBD1 matches at 12 bases. V gave up 6 bases and J gave up 4 bases; unmatched junction bases: 4. Germline CDR1 is WSHSY and CDR2 is SAAADI. The CDR3 runs to 15 residues. CDR3 sequence reads: CASRPGQGAYNEQFF. CDR3 bases: TGCGCCAGCAGACCGGGACAGGGGGCTTACAATGAGCAGTTCTTC.

V gene TRBV3-1 (or the pseudogene TRBV3-2) combines with J gene TRBJ1-4; 8 bases fit TRBD1. The CDR3 contains 16 residues. Germline V lookup: CDR1 LGHDT, CDR2 YNNKEL (reference sequence). The V gene end was trimmed by 2 bases and the J gene end by 4 bases; junction bases not matched to a gene: 6. This chain's CDR3 is CASSQSRDRNNEKLFF. The CDR3 nucleotides are TGTGCCAGCAGCCAATCCCGGGACAGGAATAATGAAAAACTGTTTTTT.

The J gene is TRBJ2-7, the V gene TRBV28; D is possibly TRBD2 (5 bases). Germline V gene lookup returns CDR1 MDHEN and CDR2 SYDVKM. V was cut by 5 bases and J by 2 bases, with 7 bases left in between. The CDR3 consists of 12 residues. The CDR3 nucleotides are TGTGCCAGCAGTCACGGGACCTACGAGCAGTACGTC. This codes for CASSHGTYEQYV.

This clone was seen a handful of times. J is TRBJ2-5 and V is TRBV7-3, with 10 positions matching TRBD2. The CDR3 extends over 16 amino acids. CDR1 is SGHTA, CDR2 FQGTGA, per germline. With V trimmed by 5 bases and J by 2 bases, 8 bases remained unmatched. The CDR3 loop is CASSLGSGGEQETQYF. CDR3 nucleotides: TGTGCCAGCAGCCTAGGAAGCGGGGGGGAACAAGAGACCCAGTACTTC.

The chain employs TRBV5-8 and TRBJ1-2; TRBD1 agrees at 8 bases. With 4 bases clipped from V and 8 bases from J, the junction kept 7 bases outside the gene matches. The CDR3 extends over 13 amino acids. CDR1 is SGHTS and CDR2 is YDEGEE in the germline V gene. This chain's CDR3 is CASSADRDGGYTF. The CDR3 DNA reads as TGTGCCAGCAGCGCGGACAGGGATGGCGGCTACACCTTC.